These 19 T cell receptor beta chains were all obtained from the same sample, sequenced in a study of T cells after yellow fever vaccination. TCRdb called the 5' RACE reads again in MiXCR, with one record for every CDR3 protein. Found here are 300,000 to 350,000 distinct CDR3 sequences, approximately 4% of them singletons; the top ten hold approximately 19%. The specimen was PBMCs, collected 15 days after the yellow fever booster vaccination. All receptors come from a young man who received the YFV17D yellow fever vaccine.

This clonotype has a count of ten or more. The rearrangement links TRBV5-6 to TRBJ1-4; 7 bases agree with TRBD1. CDR3 length equals 15 residues. J lost 4 bases, V lost 4 bases, and 7 bases had no gene match. The germline gives CDR1 SGHDT, CDR2 YYEEEE. This CDR3 reads CASSNRQGLNEKLFF. In nucleotides, the CDR3 is TGTGCCAGCAGCAACCGACAGGGCCTTAATGAAAAACTGTTTTTT. The full variable domain, completed using reference TRBV5-6 and TRBJ1-4, is DAGVTQSPTHLIKTRGQQVTLRCSPKSGHDTVSWYQQALGQGPQFIFQYYEEEERQRGNFPDRFSGHQFPNYSSELNVNALLLGDSALYLCASSNRQGLNEKLFFGSGTQLSVL.

This clonotype was observed many times. This chain uses TRBV29-1 with TRBJ2-3; D not certain. The V gene's germline CDR1 is SQVTM and CDR2 ANQGSEA. The CDR3 loop spans 13 amino acids. V lost 3 bases, J lost 2 bases, and 9 bases lay in between. The CDR3 here is CSVDGRFTDTQYF. For the CDR3, the DNA is TGCAGCGTTGACGGTCGTTTCACAGATACGCAGTATTTT.

The V gene is TRBV6-2 or TRBV6-3, the J gene TRBJ1-6, with D unresolved. Germline V gene sequence: CDR1 MNHEY, CDR2 SVGEGT. The CDR3 is made up of 16 amino acids. Trimming took off 0 bases at V and 0 bases at J, with 6 bases between the two ends. The chain's CDR3 is CASSYSGHSYNSPLHF. The CDR3 region has the DNA TGTGCCAGCAGTTACTCCGGGCACTCCTATAATTCACCCCTCCACTTT.

This clonotype was counted at least ten times. V usage is TRBV5-4 and J usage is TRBJ2-5; 10 positions match TRBD2. The V and J ends lost 4 bases and 4 bases, in that order; junction bases with no gene match: 4. Germline CDR1 SGHNT, CDR2 YYREEE (reference sequence). The CDR3 length is 14 residues. The CDR3 DNA reads TGTGCCAGCAGCCAGACTAGCGGGCCAGAGACCCAGTACTTC. Encoded protein: CASSQTSGPETQYF. The full variable domain, its missing parts supplied by reference TRBV5-4 and TRBJ2-5, is ETGVTQSPTHLIKTRGQQVTLRCSSQSGHNTVSWYQQALGQGPQFIFQYYREEENGRGNFPPRFSGLQFPNYSSELNVNALELDDSALYLCASSQTSGPETQYFGPGTRLLVL.

There are a few counts of this clonotype. This chain joins TRBV2 and TRBJ1-2; D remains unclear. Germline V gene data show CDR1 as SNHLY and CDR2 as FYNNEI. Trimming cost V 7 bases and J 1 base, with 7 bases left between them. The CDR3 is 12 residues long. CDR3 in amino acids: CASTIFNYGYTF. The DNA of the CDR3 is TGTGCCAGCACTATTTTTAACTATGGCTACACCTTC.

This clonotype was counted ten times or more. The chain recombines TRBV7-9 with TRBJ2-5, with 7 bases lining up with TRBD1. The germline V gene encodes CDR1 SEHNR and CDR2 FQNEAQ (reference sequence). The CDR3 is made up of 14 amino acids. The ends lost 5 bases at V and 5 bases at J; junction bases unmatched: 8. The CDR3 sequence is CASSGDRQIETQYF. The DNA for the CDR3 is TGTGCCAGCAGCGGGGACAGACAAATCGAGACCCAGTACTTC. Using reference TRBV7-9 and TRBJ2-5 for the parts outside the CDR3, the full variable domain is DTGVSQNPRHKITKRGQNVTFRCDPISEHNRLYWYRQTLGQGPEFLTYFQNEAQLEKSRLLSDRFSAERPKGSFSTLEIQRTEQGDSAMYLCASSGDRQIETQYFGPGTRLLVL.

There are a few counts of this clonotype. DNA of the CDR3: TGCGCCAGCAGCCAACAGGGTATCTTCGCTGAAGCTTTCTTT. This sequence encodes CASSQQGIFAEAFF. The rearrangement joins TRBV4-1 to TRBJ1-1; possible D gene TRBD1, 5 bases. The CDR3 has 14 amino acids. Germline CDR1 reads MGHRA; CDR2 reads YSYEKL. V was trimmed by 2 bases and J by 6 bases, leaving 13 bases between them.

The chain joins TRBV27 to TRBJ1-1; D remains unclear. This CDR3 has 13 residues. With 3 bases removed from V and 8 bases from J, the gap between germline ends came to 13 bases. Per the germline V gene, CDR1 is MNHEY and CDR2 is SMNVEV (reference sequence). The CDR3 sequence is CASSFSGSREAFF. In DNA, the CDR3 is TGTGCCAGCAGTTTTAGCGGGAGCAGGGAAGCTTTCTTT.

In its sample, this clonotype was seen many times. CDR3: CASSQLDRGPGNTIYF. The CDR3 coding sequence is TGTGCCAGCAGCCAACTCGACAGGGGGCCTGGAAACACCATATATTTT. The V gene is TRBV4-2, the J gene TRBJ1-3; 10 bases map to TRBD1. The CDR3 runs 16 residues. Germline V CDR1 and CDR2: LGHNA, YNFKEQ. The J segment lost 2 bases and the V segment lost 2 bases, leaving 3 bases of the junction unmatched.

This clonotype was picked up many times. The chain couples TRBV20-1 to TRBJ2-1, with 9 bases that match TRBD1. The germline V gene encodes CDR1 DFQATT and CDR2 SNEGSKA (reference sequence). This CDR3 spans 11 amino acids. Losses at the gene ends were 5 bases for V and 15 bases for J; bases not matched to a gene: 8. In nucleotides, the CDR3 is TGCAGTGCTGCCTCCGGGACAGGGCCGTTCTTC. Translating gives CSAASGTGPFF.

To note about this clonotype: Possible read error: a much larger clone is one base away. The V and J genes are TRBV3-1 and TRBJ2-3, with 7 bases fitting TRBD2. This CDR3 has 13 residues. The V gene's germline CDR1 is LGHDT and CDR2 YNNKEL (reference sequence). The CDR3 DNA follows: TGTGCCACCAAGGGAGGGCTCACACATACGCTGTATTTT. This sequence encodes CATKGGLTHTLYF.

This clonotype appeared many times. The chain has TRBV7-9 and TRBJ1-1; D is ambiguous. The V gene's germline CDR1 is SEHNR and CDR2 FQNEAQ (reference sequence). This CDR3 is 13 amino acids long. Between the trimmed V and J ends, which lost 5 bases and 7 bases, there was a span of 14 bases. CDR3 amino acids: CASSPRGGFEAFF. The DNA for the CDR3 is TGTGCCAGCAGCCCCCGGGGTGGGTTTGAAGCTTTCTTT.

This clonotype was observed many times. The chain employs TRBV20-1 and TRBJ2-5; D perhaps matches TRBD1 (5 bases). The CDR3 runs to 12 residues. V lost 2 bases, J lost 9 bases, and 13 bases lay in between. Germline assignment: CDR1 DFQATT and CDR2 SNEGSKA (reference sequence). The CDR3 DNA reads TGCAGTGCTAGACAGGGCTCATGGTCCCAGTACTTC. Residues: CSARQGSWSQYF.

Details on this clonotype: At one end the junction does not follow the germline gene, possibly because of a read error. V usage is TRBV7-7 and J usage is TRBJ2-6; tentatively, D is TRBD2 (6 bases). Germline CDR1 SSHAT, CDR2 FNYEAQ (reference sequence). The length of the CDR3 is 20 residues. The CDR3 DNA sequence: TGTGCTAGCAGCCCGCCTGACCTGGAGGTGGCGGGAACTGGGGCCAACGTCCTGACTTTC. As protein: CASSPPDLEVAGTGANVLTF.

This clonotype was seen many times. The chain uses TRBV6-1 and TRBJ2-1, with D unclear. CDR3 size: 14 residues. Trimming took 3 bases from V and 0 from J, leaving 6 bases between them. The germline V gene encodes CDR1 MNHNS and CDR2 SASEGT. CDR3 protein: CASSDWSSYNEQFF. The CDR3 nucleotides are TGTGCCAGCAGTGATTGGAGCTCCTACAATGAGCAGTTCTTC.

The chain has TRBV7-6 and TRBJ2-2, with D unresolved. The V end was cut by 2 bases, the J end by 0 bases, with 10 bases between. This CDR3 contains 16 residues. Germline V lookup: CDR1 SGHVS, CDR2 FNYEAQ. The CDR3 reads CASSLRLLANTGELFF. The CDR3 DNA reads TGTGCCAGCAGCTTACGTCTACTGGCGAACACCGGGGAGCTGTTTTTT.

Comment on this clonotype: This could be a read error, since a much larger clone is one nucleotide away. The chain recombines TRBV28 with TRBJ2-1, with 8 bases lining up with TRBD2. The DNA end is more similar to TRBJ2-7, so the J call may be wrong. The CDR3 contains 17 residues. Germline lookup yields CDR1 MDHEN and CDR2 SYDVKM. The CDR3 reads CASSLFPLAGEDNEQYF. CDR3 sequence (DNA): TGTGCCAGCAGTTTGTTCCCTCTAGCGGGCGAAGACAATGAGCAGTACTTC.

In its sample, this clonotype was seen many times. The chain uses TRBV5-5 and TRBJ1-1, with a possible D match to TRBD1 (6 bases). This CDR3 is built from 14 residues. Trimming removed 1 base at V and 4 bases at J, with 11 bases between. CDR1 is SGHKS, CDR2 YYEKEE, per germline (reference sequence). The CDR3 sequence is CASSLQGWSTEAFF. CDR3 bases: TGTGCCAGCAGCTTGCAGGGGTGGTCCACTGAAGCTTTCTTT.

There are a few counts of this clonotype. Here the CDR3 reads CASLSGIAGGNEQFF. As DNA, the CDR3 is TGTGCCAGCTTGTCCGGGATAGCGGGGGGCAATGAGCAGTTCTTC. The rearrangement links TRBV6-1 to TRBJ2-1; 10 bases fit TRBD2. The junction had 10 bases not matched to a gene; V was cut back by 8 bases and J by 6 bases. This CDR3 has 15 residues. Germline lookup yields CDR1 MNHNS and CDR2 SASEGT.